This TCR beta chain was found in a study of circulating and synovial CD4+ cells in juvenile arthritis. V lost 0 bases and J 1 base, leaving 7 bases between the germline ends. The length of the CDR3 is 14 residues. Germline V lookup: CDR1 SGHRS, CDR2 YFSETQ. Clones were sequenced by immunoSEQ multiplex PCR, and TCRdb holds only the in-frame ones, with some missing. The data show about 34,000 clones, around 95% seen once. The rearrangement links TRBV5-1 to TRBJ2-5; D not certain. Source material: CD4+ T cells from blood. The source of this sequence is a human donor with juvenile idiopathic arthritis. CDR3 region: CASSLDDTQETQYF. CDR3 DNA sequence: TGCGCCAGCAGCTTGGATGACACCCAAGAGACCCAGTACTTC.